These 29 T cell receptor beta chains were sequenced from one sample in a study of metastatic and nonmetastatic thyroid tumors. All patients reached thyroid surgery having received no treatment beforehand. TCRdb reprocessed the PCR reads via MiXCR. Of over 10,000 clones in the sample, around 29% are singletons; the top ten hold approximately 12%. The sample comprised tumor tissue. Receptors originate from a female donor with papillary thyroid cancer or a benign thyroid nodule (not recorded which). Some clones in this sample may be carry-over from other donors' samples.

The V and J genes are TRBV5-6 and TRBJ2-1, with TRBD2 identical over 11 bases. Germline trimming cut 0 bases from V and 8 bases from J; bases unmatched to any gene: 10. CDR1 SGHDT and CDR2 YYEEEE come from the germline V gene. This CDR3 spans 17 amino acids. CDR3 coding DNA: TGTGCCAGCAGCTTGGTTGGTAGCGGGAGGGAAAACGATGAGCAGTTCTTC. Protein sequence: CASSLVGSGRENDEQFF.

This clone appeared a few times. The chain has TRBV28 and TRBJ2-7, with D maybe TRBD1 (5 bases). Germline CDR1 and CDR2: MDHEN and SYDVKM. CDR3 length equals 13 residues. V was cut by 3 bases and J by 2 bases, with 8 bases left in between. DNA of the CDR3: TGTGCCAGCAGTTTTGGACACCCCTACGAGCAGTACTTC. Amino acids: CASSFGHPYEQYF.

Within the sample, this clone is medium-sized. Other nucleotide sequences in the sample specify the same CDR3. The rearrangement uses TRBV6-5 and TRBJ2-1, with 7 bases that match TRBD1. V lost 0 bases and J lost 0; bases outside the gene matches: 5. Germline lookup yields CDR1 MNHEY and CDR2 SVGAGI. This CDR3 comprises 17 residues. The CDR3 loop reads CASSYSYRGSSYNEQFF. In nucleotides, the CDR3 is TGTGCCAGCAGTTACTCATACAGGGGAAGCTCCTACAATGAGCAGTTCTTC.

This clone was detected only a few times. The chain combines TRBV28 with TRBJ1-6, with D possibly matching TRBD1 (5 bases). CDR3 length equals 14 residues. Germline CDR1 and CDR2: MDHEN and SYDVKM. Between the trimmed V and J ends, which lost 8 bases and 5 bases, there was a span of 13 bases. The CDR3 sequence: CASGGMRNNSPLHF. In DNA form, the CDR3 reads TGTGCCAGCGGGGGGATGAGGAATAATTCACCCCTCCACTTT. The complete variable domain, with remaining parts taken from reference TRBV28 and TRBJ1-6, reads DVKVTQSSRYLVKRTGEKVFLECVQDMDHENMFWYRQDPGLGLRLIYFSYDVKMKEKGDIPEGYSVSREKKERFSLILESASTNQTSMYLCASGGMRNNSPLHFGNGTRLTVT.

This clone was seen only a few times. This chain joins TRBV2 and TRBJ2-7; 8 bases line up with TRBD1. CDR1 SNHLY and CDR2 FYNNEI come from the germline V gene. The CDR3 sequence is 13 residues long. The ends lost 11 bases at V and 2 bases at J; junction bases unmatched: 8. CDR3 DNA: TGTGCCCTCGCCGGGGACAGGCCCTACGAGCAGTACTTC. It yields the protein CALAGDRPYEQYF.

The CDR3 loop is CSARDKLAGTYNEQFF. CDR3 DNA: TGCAGTGCTAGAGATAAGCTAGCGGGGACTTACAATGAGCAGTTCTTC. This chain links TRBV20-1 with TRBJ2-1; 9 bases match TRBD2. Germline CDR1 DFQATT, CDR2 SNEGSKA (reference sequence). This CDR3 region has 16 residues. V was pared by 0 bases and J by 4 bases, with 7 bases of the junction left unmatched.

With respect to this clone: One end of the junction fails to match germline, which may point to a read error. The rearrangement joins TRBV28 to TRBJ2-7; 11 bases match TRBD2. The CDR3 is 16 residues long. Per germline, CDR1 MDHEN and CDR2 SYDVKM. The CDR3: CASSFSLAGGSHEQYF. CDR3 in DNA: TGTGCCAGCAGTTTTTCCCTAGCGGGGGGCTCCCACGAGCAGTACTTC.

Details on this clone: Germline is not matched at one junction end, which may reflect a read error. This sequence joins TRBV7-2 and TRBJ1-1; D gene unclear. Germline V CDR1 and CDR2: SGHTA, FQGNSA. The CDR3 has 14 amino acids. In DNA form, the CDR3 reads TGTGTCAGCAGCCCTCCGTGGGTTAACACTGAAGCTTTCTTT. Residues: CVSSPPWVNTEAFF.

As regards this clone: The conserved closing phenylalanine or tryptophan is absent in this CDR3, likely reflecting a read error. The DNA is omitted, as the CDR3 cannot be located on it reliably, and the CDR3 follows TCRdb's listing. This chain links TRBV30 with TRBJ1-1. Germline V gene sequence: CDR1 GTSNPN, CDR2 SVGIG (reference sequence). The CDR3 length equals 10 residues, ends included. CDR3 amino acids: CAWSGQGLLL.

In this sample, this clone is medium-sized. This sequence joins TRBV20-1 and TRBJ2-7; TRBD1 matches 10 bases. The CDR3 contains 15 residues. Germline V CDR1 and CDR2: DFQATT, SNEGSKA (reference sequence). J lost 3 bases, V lost 5 bases, and 10 bases had no gene match. The CDR3 loop reads CSAEPTGQGSYEQYF. The CDR3 region has the DNA TGCAGTGCTGAACCGACGGGACAGGGGAGCTACGAGCAGTACTTC.

This clone was observed a few times. V and J are TRBV6-1 and TRBJ2-3, with TRBD2 matching 10 bases. Germline-derived CDR1 and CDR2 are MNHNS and SASEGT. V lost 2 bases to trimming and J lost 4 bases; unmatched junction nucleotides: 0. CDR3 length equals 14 residues. In nucleotides, the CDR3 is TGTGCCAGCAGTGAACTAGCGGGAGCAGATACGCAGTATTTT. Protein sequence: CASSELAGADTQYF.

CDR3 sequence reads: CASSPPFGNEQFF. CDR3 coding DNA: TGTGCCAGCAGCCCCCCCTTTGGGAATGAGCAGTTCTTC. V and J are TRBV5-8 and TRBJ2-1, with D unclear. Germline lookup yields CDR1 SGHTS and CDR2 YDEGEE. Trimming cost V 4 bases and J 7 bases, with 12 bases left between them. The CDR3 is 13 residues long.

By its share, this clone is large. The genes are TRBV9 and TRBJ2-3; D possibly corresponds to TRBD1 (6 bases). Germline V CDR1 and CDR2: SGDLS, YYNGEE. V gave up 0 bases and J gave up 0 bases, with 8 bases separating them. The CDR3 covers 15 residues. The DNA for the CDR3 is TGTGCCAGCAGCGTAGTCCAGGGGAGCACAGATACGCAGTATTTT. Its protein is CASSVVQGSTDTQYF. Variable domain in full (rest from reference TRBV9 and TRBJ2-3): DSGVTQTPKHLITATGQRVTLRCSPRSGDLSVYWYQQSLDQGLQFLIQYYNGEERAKGNILERFSAQQFPDLHSELNLSSLELGDSALYFCASSVVQGSTDTQYFGPGTRLTVL.

This clone was seen only a few times. The chain carries TRBV6-1 and TRBJ2-5, with D hard to call. The CDR3 consists of 13 residues. Germline values: CDR1 MNHNS, CDR2 SASEGT. Trimming took 9 bases from V and 5 from J, leaving 16 bases between them. The CDR3 DNA reads TGTGCCAGAAGTAGAGTCACGCGGGAGACCCAGTACTTC. Its protein product is CARSRVTRETQYF.

V usage is TRBV24-1 and J usage is TRBJ1-5; D might be TRBD1 (5 bases). The V and J ends lost 3 bases and 7 bases respectively, with 12 bases between them. The CDR3 contains 14 residues. CDR1 KGHDR and CDR2 SFDVKD come from the germline V gene. The CDR3 nucleotides read TGTGCCACCAGTGATGCAGGGTTTATCCAGCCCCAGCATTTT. It is translated as CATSDAGFIQPQHF.

In its sample, this clone was seen a few times. The J gene is TRBJ1-5, the V gene TRBV6-2 or TRBV6-3; a possible D gene is TRBD1 (6 bases). The V end was cut by 6 bases, the J end by 0 bases, with 21 bases between. This CDR3 comprises 18 residues. Germline-derived CDR1 and CDR2 are MNHEY and SVGEGT. CDR3: CASRPGAAIYNSNQPQHF. The CDR3 nucleotides are TGTGCCAGCAGGCCAGGGGCAGCTATTTATAATAGCAATCAGCCCCAGCATTTT.

This clone is labeled as medium-sized. The rearrangement uses TRBV2 and TRBJ2-2; TRBD1 might be the D (5 bases). The V gene lost 6 bases and the J gene lost 4 bases, with 12 bases spanning the gap. The germline CDR1 and CDR2 sequences are SNHLY and FYNNEI. CDR3 length equals 14 residues. The CDR3: CASSLVRGTGELFF. CDR3 nucleotide sequence: TGTGCCAGCAGCCTAGTAAGGGGCACCGGGGAGCTGTTTTTT. Full variable domain (remainder filled in from reference TRBV2 and TRBJ2-2): EPEVTQTPSHQVTQMGQEVILRCVPISNHLYFYWYRQILGQKVEFLVSFYNNEISEKSEIFDDQFSVERPDGSNFTLKIRSTKLEDSAMYFCASSLVRGTGELFFGEGSRLTVL.

The CDR3 DNA is TGCGCCAGCAGCTCAGGGGTTAATTCACCCCTCCACTTT. It yields the protein CASSSGVNSPLHF. V and J are TRBV5-1 and TRBJ1-6; possibly TRBD1 for D (6 bases). The CDR3 has 13 residues. The germline CDR1 and CDR2 sequences are SGHRS and YFSETQ. Trimming took 3 bases from V and 6 from J, leaving 7 bases between them.

V usage is TRBV11-2 and J usage is TRBJ2-7; D uncertain. The germline CDR1 and CDR2 sequences are SGHAT and FQNNGV. This CDR3 region has 13 residues. Trimming took 1 base from V and 1 from J, leaving 5 bases between them. CDR3 region: CASSLGQSYEQYF. Here the CDR3 DNA reads TGTGCCAGCAGCTTAGGTCAGTCCTACGAGCAGTACTTC.

This clone has just a few counts. The gene calls are TRBV6-2 or TRBV6-3 and TRBJ1-1; D remains ambiguous. The V end was cut by 0 bases, the J end by 5 bases, with 10 bases between. CDR3 size: 14 residues. CDR1 MNHEY and CDR2 SVGEGT come from the germline V gene. The CDR3 DNA reads as TGTGCCAGCAGTTACTCGGGCAGTTGGACTGAAGCTTTCTTT. It encodes CASSYSGSWTEAFF.

This clone occurred a few times. The junction differs from germline at one of its ends, possibly a read error. The rearrangement joins TRBV6-1 to TRBJ2-7; 11 nucleotides align to TRBD2. CDR1 is MNHNS, CDR2 SASEGT, per germline. The CDR3 runs to 18 residues. The CDR3 bases are TGTGCCATCAGTGAGATGATGGCTAGCGGGAGGTTGGATTACGAGCAGTACTTC. It specifies CAISEMMASGRLDYEQYF.

Only a few counts were recorded for this clone. V and J are TRBV9 and TRBJ1-2; no firm D call. The CDR3 is 12 amino acids. Germline assignment: CDR1 SGDLS and CDR2 YYNGEE. V lost 3 bases, J lost 5 bases, and 8 bases lay in between. CDR3 nucleotides: TGTGCCAGCAGCGGTCAGGAATATGGCTACACCTTC. It codes for CASSGQEYGYTF. The whole variable domain, remainder taken from reference TRBV9 and TRBJ1-2, is DSGVTQTPKHLITATGQRVTLRCSPRSGDLSVYWYQQSLDQGLQFLIQYYNGEERAKGNILERFSAQQFPDLHSELNLSSLELGDSALYFCASSGQEYGYTFGSGTRLTVV.

In its sample, this clone was seen many times. Other DNA sequences in the same sample also yield this CDR3. The chain has TRBV18 and TRBJ2-7; 13 bases line up with TRBD2. V was pared by 4 bases and J by 2 bases, with 17 bases of the junction left unmatched. There are 20 residues in the CDR3. CDR1 is KGHSH, CDR2 LQKENI, per germline. CDR3 loop: CASSLKGGSGLAGPTYEQYF. Written as DNA, the CDR3 is TGTGCCAGCTCACTCAAAGGGGGGTCGGGACTAGCGGGACCTACCTACGAGCAGTACTTC.

The rearrangement joins TRBV20-1 to TRBJ2-7, with D possibly TRBD1 on 5 matching bases. This CDR3 has 15 amino acids. Trimming removed 0 bases at V and 2 bases at J, with 14 bases between. CDR1 and CDR2 (germline): DFQATT, SNEGSKA (reference sequence). CDR3 sequence reads: CSARDPREIAYEQYF. CDR3 DNA sequence: TGCAGTGCTAGAGATCCCAGGGAAATCGCCTACGAGCAGTACTTC.

This chain links TRBV10-3 with TRBJ2-1; no definite D call. CDR1 is ENHRY and CDR2 is SYGVKD in the germline V gene. The CDR3 is 12 residues long. V shed 7 bases and J shed 8 bases, with 12 bases lying between them. The CDR3 DNA sequence: TGTGCCATCATCCCCGAAGTGGATGAGCAGTTCTTC. The encoded protein is CAIIPEVDEQFF.

The V call is TRBV20-1, the J call TRBJ2-7; D could derive from TRBD1 or TRBD2 (7 bases each). The length of the CDR3 is 10 residues. Germline assignment: CDR1 DFQATT and CDR2 SNEGSKA (reference sequence). DNA of the CDR3: TGCAGCCCCCAGGGGGGGGAGCAGTACTTC. Translation gives CSPQGGEQYF.

The chain uses TRBV30 and TRBJ1-4; no firm D call. Trimming pared 7 bases from V and 7 bases from J, leaving 10 bases between. Germline loops: CDR1 GTSNPN, CDR2 SVGIG (reference sequence). The CDR3 is 11 residues long. The CDR3 region has the DNA TGTGCCTCCCGCCGGGGTGAAAAACTGTTTTTT. It translates to CASRRGEKLFF.

This clone is a singleton in its sample. The gene calls are TRBV25-1 and TRBJ1-1, with D possibly being TRBD1 (5 bases). This CDR3 contains 13 residues. V lost 7 bases and J lost 1, with 10 bases in between. Germline loops: CDR1 MGHDK, CDR2 SYGVNS. The CDR3 sequence: CASTPGTNTEAFF. In DNA form, the CDR3 reads TGTGCCAGCACTCCCGGGACGAACACTGAAGCTTTCTTT.

There are a few counts of this clone. V is TRBV6-1 and J is TRBJ2-7, with a tentative D call TRBD2 (5 bases). Between the trimmed V and J ends, which lost 11 bases and 7 bases, there was a span of 18 bases. Germline assignment: CDR1 MNHNS and CDR2 SASEGT. The CDR3 has 12 residues. The DNA of the CDR3 is TGTGCCGCGGGTTATACCTCGGGAGAGCAGTACTTC. Its translation: CAAGYTSGEQYF.